A selection of T cell receptor beta chains follows, all from one sample in a study of cytomegalovirus exposure and HLA in healthy donors. The protocol was immunoSEQ multiplex PCR, while the TCRdb copy is restricted to in-frame clones and leaves out a portion. The sample has under 140,000 clones, approximately 88% seen once; the top ten hold more than 1.4%. The material sequenced was PBMCs. All receptors come from a woman in her twenties or thirties in good health and CMV-seropositive. Each CDR3 is given with its conserved first and last residue. Each record gives: V gene, clone size, J gene, D gene, CDR3 protein, CDR3 DNA. A D gene is named only where the DNA matches it firmly. Rows give clone size only sometimes, using once, few, many, or a class for an expanded clone.

V: TRBV4-2; size: NA; J: TRBJ2-7; D: NA; CDR3: CASSQFRGGEQYF; DNA: TGTGCCAGCAGCCAATTCCGGGGTGGGGAGCAGTACTTC
V: TRBV13; size: NA; J: TRBJ2-1; D: TRBD2; CDR3: CASSPRGSGRAFGNEQFF; DNA: TGTGCCAGCAGCCCTCGCGGTAGCGGGAGGGCCTTCGGGAATGAGCAGTTCTTC
V: TRBV29-1; size: NA; J: TRBJ2-3; D: NA; CDR3: CSVRGGITTDTQYF; DNA: TGCAGCGTTCGTGGGGGGATAACCACAGATACGCAGTATTTT
V: TRBV30; size: NA; J: TRBJ2-7; D: TRBD1; CDR3: CAWSGRTGSSYEQYF; DNA: TGTGCCTGGAGTGGGCGGACAGGGAGCTCCTACGAGCAGTACTTC
V: TRBV7-2; size: NA; J: TRBJ1-2; D: NA; CDR3: CASSLLGGNYGYTF; DNA: TGTGCCAGCAGCCTCCTGGGGGGTAACTATGGCTACACCTTC
V: TRBV10-1; size: NA; J: TRBJ1-1; D: TRBD1; CDR3: CASSSGGADPYRAFF; DNA: TGCGCCAGCAGTTCAGGGGGTGCAGATCCGTATAGAGCTTTCTTT
V: TRBV5-1; size: NA; J: TRBJ1-1; D: NA; CDR3: CASSPAGQNTEAFF; DNA: TGCGCCAGCAGCCCGGCGGGGCAGAACACTGAAGCTTTCTTT
V: TRBV5-4; size: NA; J: TRBJ1-2; D: NA; CDR3: CASSGEAYGYTF; DNA: TGTGCTAGCAGCGGCGAGGCCTACGGCTACACCTTC
V: TRBV5-8; size: NA; J: TRBJ2-6; D: NA; CDR3: CASSLRGVGANVLTF; DNA: TGTGCCAGCAGCTTGCGGGGAGTCGGGGCCAACGTCCTGACTTTC
V: TRBV7-9; size: NA; J: TRBJ2-1; D: NA; CDR3: CASSLFPSNEQFF; DNA: TGTGCCAGCAGCCTATTTCCTAGCAATGAGCAGTTCTTC
V: TRBV18; size: NA; J: TRBJ2-2; D: TRBD2; CDR3: CASSPQTSGTSIGELFF; DNA: TGTGCCAGCTCACCGCAAACTAGCGGCACGAGTATCGGGGAGCTGTTTTTT
V: TRBV10-3; size: once; J: TRBJ2-3; D: NA; CDR3: CAISGLVTDTQYF; DNA: TGTGCCATCAGTGGACTAGTCACAGATACGCAGTATTTT
V: TRBV7-3; size: few; J: TRBJ2-3; D: NA; CDR3: CASSLMGGLTDTQYF; DNA: TGTGCCAGCAGCTTAATGGGGGGGCTCACAGATACGCAGTATTTT
V: TRBV13; size: once; J: TRBJ2-3; D: NA; CDR3: CASSPRTDTQYF; DNA: TGTGCCAGCAGCCCTCGGACAGATACGCAGTATTTT
V: TRBV7-3; size: NA; J: TRBJ2-3; D: TRBD2; CDR3: CASSLTSGRSDTQYF; DNA: TGTGCCAGCAGCTTGACTAGCGGGAGATCAGATACGCAGTATTTT
V: TRBV30; size: NA; J: TRBJ1-5; D: TRBD1; CDR3: CAWSKTGVNQPQHF; DNA: TGTGCCTGGAGTAAGACAGGGGTCAATCAGCCCCAGCATTTT
V: TRBV18; size: NA; J: TRBJ1-2; D: NA; CDR3: CASSPLDGLYGYTF; DNA: TGTGCCAGCTCACCACTGGACGGACTCTATGGCTACACCTTC
V: TRBV5-4; size: NA; J: TRBJ2-1; D: TRBD2; CDR3: CASSWASGPYNEQFF; DNA: TGTGCCAGCAGCTGGGCTAGCGGGCCGTACAATGAGCAGTTCTTC
V: TRBV10-1; size: few; J: TRBJ2-7; D: TRBD2; CDR3: CASINSRTSGNYEQYF; DNA: TGCGCCAGCATTAACTCAAGGACTAGCGGAAACTACGAGCAGTACTTC